The 13 T cell receptor beta chains reported below all come from one sample, sequenced in a study of blood T cell repertoires in COVID-19. Only in-frame clones appear in the TCRdb table, and some are missing; sequencing was by immunoSEQ multiplex PCR. The sample includes around 260,000 clones, 80% to 90% seen only once; the top ten take about 4.3%. Sequencing used PBMCs or T cells enriched from blood (not recorded which). The receptors originated from a woman younger than 45 who had recovered from COVID-19.

This clone was counted a single time. The CDR3 DNA reads as TGTGCCAGCAGCTCCGACTACAAGAATACGCAGTATTTT. As protein: CASSSDYKNTQYF. The chain has TRBV7-3 and TRBJ2-3; maybe TRBD2 (5 bases). The V gene lost 4 bases and the J gene lost 7 bases, with 12 bases spanning the gap. CDR1 and CDR2 (germline): SGHTA, FQGTGA. The CDR3 extends over 13 amino acids.

The rearrangement uses TRBV27 and TRBJ2-1, with TRBD2 as a possible D gene (5 bases). V was cut by 5 bases and J by 0 bases, with 14 bases left in between. This CDR3 is built from 16 residues. The germline CDR1 and CDR2 sequences are MNHEY and SMNVEV (reference sequence). Here the CDR3 reads CASSPLLGSSYNEQFF. The CDR3 nucleotides are TGTGCCAGCAGTCCCCTCCTGGGGAGCTCCTACAATGAGCAGTTCTTC.

This chain joins TRBV12-3 or TRBV12-4 and TRBJ1-2; 9 nucleotides match TRBD1. With 4 bases clipped from V and 8 bases from J, the junction kept 5 bases outside the gene matches. The CDR3 loop spans 13 amino acids. Here the CDR3 reads CASSSRDREGYTF. For the CDR3, the DNA is TGTGCCAGCAGTTCCCGGGACAGGGAAGGCTACACCTTC.

The chain uses TRBV3-1 (or the pseudogene TRBV3-2) and TRBJ1-2; D is undetermined. Germline CDR1 LGHDT, CDR2 YNNKEL (reference sequence). The germline V and J ends were trimmed by 0 bases and 8 bases, with 4 bases remaining between them. The CDR3 contains 11 residues. CDR3 loop: CASSQDLGYTF. The CDR3 bases are TGTGCCAGCAGCCAAGATCTAGGCTACACCTTC.

The V call is TRBV28, the J call TRBJ1-1, with D possibly matching TRBD1 (5 bases). Trimming removed 2 bases at V and 0 bases at J, with 25 bases between. Per germline, CDR1 MDHEN and CDR2 SYDVKM. The CDR3 contains 20 residues. The CDR3 sequence: CASSLTGGPLRLDMNTEAFF. CDR3 DNA sequence: TGTGCCAGCAGTTTAACCGGGGGACCACTACGATTGGACATGAACACTGAAGCTTTCTTT.

The chain is built from TRBV6-4 and TRBJ1-6, with a tentative D call TRBD1 (5 bases). CDR1 MRHNA and CDR2 SNTAGT come from the germline V gene. V lost 2 bases, J lost 10 bases, and 12 bases lay in between. This CDR3 is 14 amino acids long. The CDR3 protein is CASSDRGIGSPLHF. CDR3 in DNA: TGTGCCAGCAGTGACAGGGGAATAGGATCACCCCTCCACTTT.

The gene calls are TRBV5-1 and TRBJ2-2; no clear D. V shed 3 bases and J shed 0 bases, with 9 bases lying between them. Germline CDR1 and CDR2: SGHRS and YFSETQ. This CDR3 is built from 15 residues. The CDR3 sequence is CASSSTESNTGELFF. CDR3 DNA sequence: TGCGCCAGCAGCTCTACGGAGTCGAACACCGGGGAGCTGTTTTTT.

Ten or more counts support this clone. This sequence joins TRBV6-4 and TRBJ1-1; 8 bases fit TRBD1. In germline, CDR1 is MRHNA, CDR2 SNTAGT. The CDR3 is made up of 14 amino acids. V was pared by 6 bases and J by 6 bases, with 9 bases of the junction left unmatched. The CDR3 spells CASSETGEKAEAFF. The CDR3 DNA reads TGTGCCAGCAGCGAGACAGGGGAGAAGGCTGAAGCTTTCTTT.

The chain carries TRBV14 and TRBJ2-5, with D possibly TRBD1 on 5 matching bases. CDR3 length equals 17 residues. CDR1 and CDR2 (germline): SGHDN, FVKESK. V lost 0 bases and J 5 bases, leaving 19 bases between the germline ends. The CDR3 coding sequence is TGTGCCAGCAGCCAAGATCTTACGTTGGGCAGGGCCGAGACCCAGTACTTC. Translating it yields CASSQDLTLGRAETQYF.

The V gene is TRBV23-1, the J gene TRBJ1-5; perhaps TRBD1 as D (5 bases). TRBV23-1 is assigned to the ORF class and has an uncertain function. There are 15 residues in the CDR3. With 6 bases removed from V and 0 bases from J, the gap between germline ends came to 12 bases. The CDR3 sequence is CASSDSRVSNQPQHF. CDR3 sequence (DNA): TGCGCCAGCAGCGACAGTAGGGTTAGCAATCAGCCCCAGCATTTT.

CDR3: CAWSVRELLTGELFF. CDR3 in DNA: TGTGCCTGGAGTGTAAGAGAATTGCTCACCGGGGAGCTGTTTTTT. J is TRBJ2-2 and V is TRBV30, with D unclear. Germline-derived CDR1 and CDR2 are GTSNPN and SVGIG (reference sequence). Trimming cost V 0 bases and J 4 bases, with 12 bases left between them. The CDR3 is made up of 15 amino acids.

The chain uses TRBV14 and TRBJ1-5; the D gene is possibly TRBD1 (5 bases). V lost 4 bases, J lost 9 bases, and 10 bases lay in between. This CDR3 spans 12 amino acids. CDR1 and CDR2 (germline): SGHDN, FVKESK. The CDR3: CASSLQGGPQHF. The CDR3 bases are TGTGCCAGCAGCCTTCAGGGAGGGCCCCAGCATTTT.

This rearrangement joins TRBV4-1 to TRBJ1-5, with 11 bases lining up with TRBD1. The ends lost 3 bases at V and 4 bases at J; junction bases unmatched: 8. Germline CDR1 and CDR2: MGHRA and YSYEKL. The CDR3 loop spans 17 amino acids. The CDR3 bases are TGCGCCAGCAGCCATCCCGGACAGGGGGCTAGGAATCAGCCCCAGCATTTT. Amino acid sequence: CASSHPGQGARNQPQHF.